The clone carrying this T cell receptor beta chain was seen only a few times. Its antigen is unknown. All of the isolated RNA was reverse transcribed, so expressed TCRB transcripts were sequenced. Generated by immunoSEQ multiplex PCR, the TCRdb table keeps only in-frame clones and is missing some. The table has more than 350,000 clones, approximately 10% seen once. This specimen comes from a study of beta chain features in type 1 diabetes. Regarding the study as a whole: Fewer insertions but more deletions were seen at VDJ junctions in type 1 diabetes patients. Patients with Type 1 diabetes showed moderately but significantly shorter TCRB CDR3s in all four CD4+ subsets.

The germline V gene has CDR1 SGHNT and CDR2 YYREEE (reference sequence). The V end was cut by 0 bases, the J end by 5 bases, with 7 bases between. CDR3 length: 13 residues. The sequence was obtained from a woman aged 18-30 years in good health. The J gene is TRBJ2-3, the V gene TRBV5-4, with D uncertain. Sample: naive CD4+ T cells from blood. CDR3 bases: TGTGCCAGCAGCTTGGCCGACGGAGATACGCAGTATTTT. This gives the protein CASSLADGDTQYF.